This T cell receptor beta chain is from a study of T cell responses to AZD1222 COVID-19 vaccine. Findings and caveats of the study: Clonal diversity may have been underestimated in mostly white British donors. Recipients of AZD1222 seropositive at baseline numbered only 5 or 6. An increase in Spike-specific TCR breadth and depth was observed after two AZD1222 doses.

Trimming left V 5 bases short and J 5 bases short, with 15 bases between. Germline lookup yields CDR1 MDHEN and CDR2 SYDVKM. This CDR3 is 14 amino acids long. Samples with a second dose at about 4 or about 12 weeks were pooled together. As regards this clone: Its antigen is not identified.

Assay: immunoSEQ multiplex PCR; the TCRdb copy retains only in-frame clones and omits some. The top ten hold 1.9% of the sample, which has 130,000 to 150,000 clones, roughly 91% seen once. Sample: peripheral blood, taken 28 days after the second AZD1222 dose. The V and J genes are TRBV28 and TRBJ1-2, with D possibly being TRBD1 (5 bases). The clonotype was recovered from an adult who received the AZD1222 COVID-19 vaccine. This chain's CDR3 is CASSPHRDLYGYTF. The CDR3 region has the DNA TGTGCCAGCAGTCCCCATAGGGACCTATATGGCTACACCTTC.